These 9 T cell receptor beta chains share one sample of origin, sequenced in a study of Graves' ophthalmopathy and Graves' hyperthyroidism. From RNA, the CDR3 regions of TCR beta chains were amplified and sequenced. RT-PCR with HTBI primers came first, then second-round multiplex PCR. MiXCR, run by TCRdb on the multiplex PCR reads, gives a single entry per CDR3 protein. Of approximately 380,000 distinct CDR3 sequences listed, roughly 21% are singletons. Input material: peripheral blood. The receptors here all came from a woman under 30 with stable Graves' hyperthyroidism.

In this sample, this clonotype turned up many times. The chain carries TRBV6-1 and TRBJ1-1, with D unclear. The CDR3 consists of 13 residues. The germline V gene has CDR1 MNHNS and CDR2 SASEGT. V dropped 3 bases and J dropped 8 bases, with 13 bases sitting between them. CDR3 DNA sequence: TGTGCCAGCAGTGATAGTACCGGGGTGGAAGCTTTCTTT. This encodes CASSDSTGVEAFF.

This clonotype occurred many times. The CDR3 sequence: CASSLKLGAGETQYF. CDR3 coding DNA: TGTGCCAGCAGCTTAAAACTGGGGGCGGGTGAGACCCAGTACTTC. V gene TRBV7-2 combines with J gene TRBJ2-5; maybe TRBD1 (6 bases). CDR1 is SGHTA, CDR2 FQGNSA, per germline. CDR3 length: 15 amino acids. V lost 2 bases to trimming and J lost 5 bases, with 15 bases between them.

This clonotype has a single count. The CDR3 protein is CASSPPWNTEAFF. CDR3 sequence (DNA): TGTGCCAGTAGTCCCCCGTGGAACACTGAAGCTTTCTTT. This rearrangement joins TRBV19 to TRBJ1-1, with D uncertain. Germline V gives CDR1 LNHDA, CDR2 SQIVND (reference sequence). V lost 5 bases and J lost 1, with 8 bases in between. The CDR3 has 13 residues.

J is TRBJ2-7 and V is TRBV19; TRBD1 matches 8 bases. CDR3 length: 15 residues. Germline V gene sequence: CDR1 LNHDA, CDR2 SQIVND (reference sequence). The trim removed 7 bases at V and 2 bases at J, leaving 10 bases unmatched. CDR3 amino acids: CASTSTGQGPYEQYF. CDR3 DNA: TGTGCCAGTACCTCTACCGGACAGGGACCCTACGAGCAGTACTTC.

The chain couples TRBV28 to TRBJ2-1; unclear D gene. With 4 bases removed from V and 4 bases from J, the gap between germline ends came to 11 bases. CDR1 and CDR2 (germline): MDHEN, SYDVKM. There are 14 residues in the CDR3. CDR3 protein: CASSSISRYNEQFF. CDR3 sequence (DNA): TGTGCCAGCAGTTCAATTAGCAGGTACAATGAGCAGTTCTTC.

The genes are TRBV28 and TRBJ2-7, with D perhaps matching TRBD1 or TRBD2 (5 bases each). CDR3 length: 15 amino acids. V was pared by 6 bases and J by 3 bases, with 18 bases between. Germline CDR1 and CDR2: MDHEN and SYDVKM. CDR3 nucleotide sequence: TGTGCCAGCAGCCCTTCGGGACGCCTTGACTACGAGCAGTACTTC. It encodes CASSPSGRLDYEQYF.

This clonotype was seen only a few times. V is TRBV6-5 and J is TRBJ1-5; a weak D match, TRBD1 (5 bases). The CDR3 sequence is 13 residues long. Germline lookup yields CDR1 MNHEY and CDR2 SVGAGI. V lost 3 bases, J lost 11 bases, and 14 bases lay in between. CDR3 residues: CASSYNRGESQHF. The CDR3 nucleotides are TGTGCCAGCAGTTATAATAGGGGTGAGTCCCAGCATTTT.

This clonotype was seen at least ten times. In nucleotides, the CDR3 is TGCAGTGCCAGGATTGCTGGGGGCCGGGGGAACAGCAATCAGCCCCAGCATTTT. Translation: CSARIAGGRGNSNQPQHF. The chain has TRBV20-1 and TRBJ1-5, with D possibly matching TRBD1 (6 bases). Germline values: CDR1 DFQATT, CDR2 SNEGSKA (reference sequence). The CDR3 runs to 18 residues. Trimming took off 6 bases at V and 1 base at J, with 25 bases between the two ends.

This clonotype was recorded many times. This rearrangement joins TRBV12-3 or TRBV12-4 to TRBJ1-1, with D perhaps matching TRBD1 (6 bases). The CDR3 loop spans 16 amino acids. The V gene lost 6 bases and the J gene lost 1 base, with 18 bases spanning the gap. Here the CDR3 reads CASSLKGGEPNTEAFF. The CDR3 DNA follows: TGTGCCAGCAGCTTAAAAGGGGGGGAACCGAACACTGAAGCTTTCTTT.